The 2 T cell receptor beta chains below all came from one sample that was sequenced in a study of spatial heterogeneity in lung cancer. TCRdb re-analysed the 5' RACE reads in MiXCR, keeping a single row per CDR3 protein. The data hold roughly 1,000 distinct CDR3 sequences, with around 4% observed a single time. Their antigens are not known. Findings and limits, study-wide: For expanded intratumoral alpha and beta TCRs, counts tracked tumor mutation counts.

Time point meaning: sample taken at primary tumor resection. The sample in question was lung tumor tissue, obtained at surgery. The source of these receptors is a male donor with early-stage non-small cell lung cancer.

By sample fraction, this clonotype is medium-sized. This rearrangement joins TRBV5-1 to TRBJ2-5; perhaps TRBD1 as D (7 bases). CDR3 length: 15 amino acids. Germline CDR1 and CDR2: SGHRS and YFSETQ. V gave up 0 bases and J gave up 5 bases, with 14 bases separating them. The CDR3 region has the DNA TGCGCCAGCAGCTTGGTGGAGGGGGCTGGGGAGACCCAGTACTTC. This translates into CASSLVEGAGETQYF.

This clonotype counts as large. The rearrangement uses TRBV5-6 and TRBJ1-2, with TRBD1 matching over 7 bases. The CDR3 runs to 10 residues. The V gene's germline CDR1 is SGHDT and CDR2 YYEEEE. Germline trimming cut 10 bases from V and 6 bases from J; bases unmatched to any gene: 3. The CDR3 DNA sequence: TGTGCCCCCAGGGGGGATGGCTACACCTTC. The encoded protein is CAPRGDGYTF.